This T cell receptor (beta chain) emerged from a study of blood T cells in healthy people across ages. Study-level results: Significant beta diversity loss was already apparent by age approximately 37, declining roughly linearly.

Points on this clonotype: Its specificity is not known.

Each of the donors had around 10 milliliters of peripheral blood drawn into EDTA-treated Vacutainer tubes. Each sample used at least 6.5 million PBMCs. Germline CDR1 SGDLS, CDR2 YYNGEE. The CDR3 is 17 residues long. V was pared by 0 bases and J by 0 bases, with 13 bases between. Alongside a J-beta primer mix, a sample-barcoded 5' primer served in a second PCR lasting about 6 to 12 cycles. TCRdb reanalysed the 5' RACE reads using MiXCR and keeps one entry per CDR3 protein. The sample records more than 900,000 distinct CDR3 sequences, almost 30% being singletons. This sample also appeared in a second study, on T cells of mothers and their children. That study adds: Material was donated by three healthy Caucasian mothers and their six children.

The sequenced sample consisted of blood. The gene calls are TRBV9 and TRBJ1-3; D gene ambiguous. This receptor was identified in a woman between 35 and 50 years old in good health. CDR3 in DNA: TGTGCCAGCAGCGTAGTGGGGTCCTACTCCTCTGGAAACACCATATATTTT. Its translation is CASSVVGSYSSGNTIYF.